Each of the 30 T cell receptor beta chains below was sequenced from the same sample in a study of PD-1 blockade in classical Hodgkin lymphoma. Time point indicated: cycle 4 day 1 (C4D1), after more than 5 weeks of nivolumab. Every patient experienced relapse after autologous stem cell transplantation, and brentuximab vedotin exposure varied. The repertoire was sequenced with immunoSEQ multiplex PCR; TCRdb's copy has only in-frame clones and lacks some. The data show about 50,000 clones, roughly 89% seen once. The material was peripheral blood mononuclear cells (PBMCs), obtained before the fourth cycle of nivolumab. The receptors originated from a human donor with classical Hodgkin lymphoma.

CDR3 bases: TGTGCCAGCAGTTCGTCCAAACAGCCCCAGCATTTT. The encoded protein is CASSSSKQPQHF. The chain recombines TRBV27 with TRBJ1-5; D is undetermined. V was shortened by 4 bases and J by 7 bases, with 8 bases between the two germline ends. Germline V gives CDR1 MNHEY, CDR2 SMNVEV (reference sequence). The CDR3 is 12 residues long.

The chain recombines TRBV2 with TRBJ1-5; 7 nucleotides match TRBD1. Germline values: CDR1 SNHLY, CDR2 FYNNEI. The CDR3 spans 13 residues. V gave up 7 bases and J gave up 4 bases; unmatched junction bases: 4. This CDR3 is CASNPTGNQPQHF. The CDR3 DNA reads as TGTGCCAGCAATCCGACAGGGAATCAGCCCCAGCATTTT.

The genes are TRBV5-1 and TRBJ2-1; no clear D gene. The germline V gene has CDR1 SGHRS and CDR2 YFSETQ. The CDR3 totals 11 residues. Trimming cost V 3 bases and J 2 bases, with 0 bases left between them. The CDR3 protein is CASSSYNEQFF. The DNA of the CDR3 is TGCGCCAGCAGCTCCTACAATGAGCAGTTCTTC.

The chain uses TRBV11-2 and TRBJ2-1, with no clear D. This CDR3 spans 16 amino acids. Trimming pared 1 base from V and 0 bases from J, leaving 10 bases between. In germline, CDR1 is SGHAT, CDR2 FQNNGV. Here the CDR3 DNA reads TGTGCCAGCAGCTTAGGTCGAGTTCCCTCCTACAATGAGCAGTTCTTC. Translating it yields CASSLGRVPSYNEQFF. Variable domain in full (rest from reference TRBV11-2 and TRBJ2-1): EAGVAQSPRYKIIEKRQSVAFWCNPISGHATLYWYQQILGQGPKLLIQFQNNGVVDDSQLPKDRFSAERLKGVDSTLKIQPAKLEDSAVYLCASSLGRVPSYNEQFFGPGTRLTVL.

The CDR3 here is CSVGMRGVYTGELFF. The CDR3 nucleotides are TGCAGCGTTGGGATGCGGGGAGTTTACACCGGGGAGCTGTTTTTT. V gene TRBV29-1 combines with J gene TRBJ2-2; D may be TRBD2 (6 bases). Germline V gene sequence: CDR1 SQVTM, CDR2 ANQGSEA. The CDR3 runs to 15 residues. Trimming stripped 4 bases from V and 3 bases from J, with 15 bases between.

J is TRBJ2-1 and V is TRBV25-1; 8 nucleotides match TRBD2. CDR1 and CDR2 (germline): MGHDK, SYGVNS. This CDR3 is built from 18 residues. J lost 1 base, V lost 1 base, and 9 bases had no gene match. The CDR3 region has the DNA TGTGCCAGCAGTGAATCCCAAGTACTAGCGGAGTCCTACAATGAGCAGTTCTTC. This sequence encodes CASSESQVLAESYNEQFF.

The V call is TRBV12-5, the J call TRBJ2-7; 7 bases match TRBD1. The germline gives CDR1 LGHNT, CDR2 FRNRAP. The CDR3 spans 14 residues. J was trimmed by 3 bases and V by 5 bases; bases with no gene match: 7. DNA of the CDR3: TGTGCTAGTGGTAAGAATAGACAGGGCTACGAGCAGTACTTC. Its protein is CASGKNRQGYEQYF.

The rearrangement links TRBV27 to TRBJ2-1; 7 nucleotides agree with TRBD1. CDR1 and CDR2 from the germline V gene are MNHEY and SMNVEV (reference sequence). The trim removed 6 bases at V and 2 bases at J, leaving 10 bases unmatched. The CDR3 extends over 16 amino acids. DNA of the CDR3: TGTGCCAGCAGAAGGCCGGATGGGACAGCCTACAATGAGCAGTTCTTC. Protein: CASRRPDGTAYNEQFF.

This chain joins TRBV4-1 and TRBJ2-7, with 9 positions matching TRBD1. J lost 4 bases, V lost 4 bases, and 5 bases had no gene match. The CDR3 sequence is 14 residues long. Germline CDR1 and CDR2: MGHRA and YSYEKL. CDR3: CASSRDRAFYEQYF. The CDR3 nucleotides read TGCGCCAGCAGCCGGGACAGGGCTTTTTACGAGCAGTACTTC.

The rearrangement joins TRBV6-5 to TRBJ2-1; 9 bases are a match to TRBD1. The CDR3 length is 16 residues. V dropped 0 bases and J dropped 9; count of bases not matched to a gene: 9. Germline V CDR1 and CDR2: MNHEY, SVGAGI. The CDR3 region has the DNA TGTGCCAGCAGTTACTCTATCAGGACAGGGGACACTGAGCAGTTCTTC. This translates into CASSYSIRTGDTEQFF.

The chain's CDR3 is CASSQGSGRPSGELFF. For the CDR3, the DNA is TGTGCCAGCAGCCAGGGTAGCGGGAGGCCGTCCGGGGAGCTGTTTTTT. The gene calls are TRBV14 and TRBJ2-2, with 10 bases aligning to TRBD2. V lost 3 bases and J lost 6; bases outside the gene matches: 7. The CDR3 extends over 16 amino acids. Germline-derived CDR1 and CDR2 are SGHDN and FVKESK.

The chain combines TRBV6-5 with TRBJ2-5; D uncertain. Trimming cost V 5 bases and J 4 bases, with 14 bases left between them. This CDR3 has 14 amino acids. Germline CDR1 is MNHEY and CDR2 is SVGAGI. CDR3 sequence (DNA): TGTGCCAGCAGTCCAGACGGCAGGTTAGAGACCCAGTACTTC. This codes for CASSPDGRLETQYF.

This chain connects TRBV5-4 to TRBJ2-5; 16 positions match TRBD2. In germline, CDR1 is SGHNT, CDR2 YYREEE (reference sequence). CDR3 length equals 16 residues. V dropped 4 bases and J dropped 5; count of bases not matched to a gene: 5. This CDR3 is CASSGGLAGGLETQYF. In nucleotides, the CDR3 is TGTGCCAGCAGCGGGGGACTAGCGGGAGGGCTGGAGACCCAGTACTTC.

This chain links TRBV7-9 with TRBJ2-1; D unclear. CDR1 is SEHNR, CDR2 FQNEAQ, per germline (reference sequence). The CDR3 length is 13 residues. The ends were cut back, 3 bases at V and 4 bases at J, with 7 bases in the middle. The CDR3 nucleotides read TGTGCCAGCAGCTTCCCAAGGTACAATGAGCAGTTCTTC. The encoded protein is CASSFPRYNEQFF.

As to this clone: The same CDR3 arises from other DNA sequences in this sample as well. The chain combines TRBV6-1 with TRBJ2-7; TRBD1 agrees at 7 bases. The V and J ends lost 1 base and 0 bases, in that order; junction bases with no gene match: 0. The germline V gene encodes CDR1 MNHNS and CDR2 SASEGT. The CDR3 length is 14 residues. CDR3 region: CASSEGDSSYEQYF. In DNA, the CDR3 is TGTGCCAGCAGTGAAGGGGACAGCTCCTACGAGCAGTACTTC.

J is TRBJ2-7 and V is TRBV29-1; 9 nucleotides agree with TRBD2. The germline gives CDR1 SQVTM, CDR2 ANQGSEA. J lost 0 bases, V lost 2 bases, and 2 bases had no gene match. The CDR3 consists of 14 residues. The CDR3 bases are TGCAGCGTTGAACTAGCGGGGAGCTCCTACGAGCAGTACTTC. It translates to CSVELAGSSYEQYF.

The J gene is TRBJ2-1, the V gene TRBV19; D perhaps matches TRBD2 (6 bases). The CDR3 covers 14 residues. Germline V CDR1 and CDR2: LNHDA, SQIVND (reference sequence). The V end was cut by 6 bases, the J end by 5 bases, with 14 bases between. CDR3 nucleotides: TGTGCCAGTAGCCTTGGGGAGGTCCACAATGAGCAGTTCTTC. It codes for CASSLGEVHNEQFF.

J is TRBJ2-3 and V is TRBV13; D perhaps matches TRBD1 (5 bases). V lost 0 bases, J lost 7 bases, and 11 bases lay in between. The CDR3 consists of 14 residues. Germline V gene sequence: CDR1 PRHDT, CDR2 FYEKMQ (reference sequence). CDR3 amino acids: CASSLGLAGNTQYF. In DNA form, the CDR3 reads TGTGCCAGCAGCTTAGGCCTGGCAGGGAATACGCAGTATTTT.

The chain links TRBV25-1 to TRBJ1-1, with D possibly matching TRBD1 (6 bases). The CDR3 is made up of 14 amino acids. Trimming pared 4 bases from V and 8 bases from J, leaving 17 bases between. In germline, CDR1 is MGHDK, CDR2 SYGVNS. CDR3 residues: CASSAGTKVKEAFF. CDR3 nucleotides: TGTGCCAGCAGTGCCGGGACAAAGGTAAAGGAAGCTTTCTTT.

The V gene is TRBV5-1, the J gene TRBJ1-4, with 8 nucleotides matching TRBD1. The CDR3 contains 14 residues. V lost 1 base to trimming and J lost 8 bases; unmatched junction nucleotides: 4. Germline V CDR1 and CDR2: SGHRS, YFSETQ. The CDR3 DNA reads TGCGCCAGCAGCTTGACAGGACAGGGAGAAAAACTGTTTTTT. Translating it yields CASSLTGQGEKLFF.

The chain combines TRBV2 with TRBJ2-2, with 7 bases aligning to TRBD1. This CDR3 is 13 amino acids long. Germline V gene data show CDR1 as SNHLY and CDR2 as FYNNEI. Trimming took 6 bases from V and 8 from J; bases not matched to a gene: 6. The CDR3 here is CASSPGTAGELFF. Written as DNA, the CDR3 is TGTGCCAGCAGCCCCGGGACAGCGGGGGAGCTGTTTTTT.

This sequence joins TRBV27 and TRBJ2-1, with D unresolved. There are 13 residues in the CDR3. Germline CDR1 MNHEY, CDR2 SMNVEV (reference sequence). Trimming removed 3 bases from V and 6 bases from J, with 9 bases in between. CDR3 region: CASSLSQANEQFF. CDR3 sequence (DNA): TGTGCCAGCAGTTTGAGTCAGGCCAATGAGCAGTTCTTC.

The chain carries TRBV14 and TRBJ1-4; no clear D gene. There are 16 residues in the CDR3. Germline V lookup: CDR1 SGHDN, CDR2 FVKESK. Between the trimmed V and J ends, which lost 5 bases and 8 bases, there was a span of 21 bases. The CDR3 DNA follows: TGTGCCAGCAGCTTGATTACGGCGTACCGAAACGAAAAACTGTTTTTT. The encoded protein is CASSLITAYRNEKLFF.

This sequence joins TRBV5-6 and TRBJ1-4, with D unclear. Trimming left V 3 bases short and J 3 bases short, with 9 bases between. The CDR3 has 14 residues. Germline-derived CDR1 and CDR2 are SGHDT and YYEEEE. For the CDR3, the DNA is TGTGCCAGCAGCTGGGGTCCACCTAATGAAAAACTGTTTTTT. Its protein is CASSWGPPNEKLFF.

The chain links TRBV7-9 to TRBJ2-1; tentatively, D is TRBD2 (5 bases). Trimming left V 3 bases short and J 0 bases short, with 12 bases between. Germline assignment: CDR1 SEHNR and CDR2 FQNEAQ (reference sequence). The CDR3 loop spans 16 amino acids. The CDR3, as DNA: TGTGCCAGCAGCTTTGTCAGCGGCGGCTCCTACAATGAGCAGTTCTTC. Translation gives CASSFVSGGSYNEQFF.

The chain employs TRBV6-1 and TRBJ1-1, with 8 nucleotides matching TRBD1. The CDR3 runs to 15 residues. The ends lost 2 bases at V and 5 bases at J; junction bases unmatched: 7. The germline V gene has CDR1 MNHNS and CDR2 SASEGT. In nucleotides, the CDR3 is TGTGCCAGCAGTGAATGGGGAACAGGGGGAACTGAAGCTTTCTTT. Amino acids: CASSEWGTGGTEAFF.

The chain is built from TRBV19 and TRBJ1-2; D gene unclear. CDR3 size: 11 residues. V was pared by 6 bases and J by 2 bases, with 4 bases between. Germline values: CDR1 LNHDA, CDR2 SQIVND (reference sequence). For the CDR3, the DNA is TGTGCCAGTAGAGTGAACTATGGCTACACCTTC. Its translation: CASRVNYGYTF.

This sequence joins TRBV5-4 and TRBJ2-1, with TRBD2 identical over 7 bases. The CDR3 sequence is 17 residues long. Germline V gene lookup returns CDR1 SGHNT and CDR2 YYREEE (reference sequence). V lost 2 bases to trimming and J lost 1 base; unmatched junction nucleotides: 9. The CDR3 spells CASSLNSLAVSYNEQFF. The CDR3 nucleotides read TGTGCCAGCAGCTTAAATTCGCTAGCGGTTTCCTACAATGAGCAGTTCTTC.

This clone was observed a single time. The chain combines TRBV27 with TRBJ1-1; no reliable D call. V was pared by 9 bases and J by 6 bases, with 26 bases between. Germline loops: CDR1 MNHEY, CDR2 SMNVEV (reference sequence). This CDR3 has 16 amino acids. The CDR3, as DNA: TGTGCCAGTCGCAAGGGCGTTTTTTCTTTTTCGGCTGAAGCTTTCTTT. It encodes CASRKGVFSFSAEAFF.

The rearrangement uses TRBV6-5 and TRBJ1-3; D unclear. Germline assignment: CDR1 MNHEY and CDR2 SVGAGI. CDR3 length: 14 amino acids. The V end lost 5 bases, the J end lost 4 bases, and 12 bases lay between the germline ends. The CDR3 sequence is CASSRHGVGNTIYF. In DNA, the CDR3 is TGTGCCAGCAGTCGACACGGGGTAGGAAACACCATATATTTT.